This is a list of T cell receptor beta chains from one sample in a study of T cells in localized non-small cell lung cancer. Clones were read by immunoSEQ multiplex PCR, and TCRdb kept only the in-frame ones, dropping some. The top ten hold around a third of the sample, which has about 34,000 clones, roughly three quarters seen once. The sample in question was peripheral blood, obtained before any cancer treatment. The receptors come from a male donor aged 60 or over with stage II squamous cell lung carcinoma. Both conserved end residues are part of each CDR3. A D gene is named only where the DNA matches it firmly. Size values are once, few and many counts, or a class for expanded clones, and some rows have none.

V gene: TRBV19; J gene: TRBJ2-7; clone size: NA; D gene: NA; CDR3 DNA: TGTGCCAGTAGTATTCCGGGAAGTTACGAGCAGTACTTC; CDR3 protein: CASSIPGSYEQYF
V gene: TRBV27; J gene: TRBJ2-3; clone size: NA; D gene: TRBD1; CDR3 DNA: TGTGCCAGCAGGCCAAGGGGTCGACAGGGGGCCACAGATACGCAGTATTTT; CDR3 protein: CASRPRGRQGATDTQYF
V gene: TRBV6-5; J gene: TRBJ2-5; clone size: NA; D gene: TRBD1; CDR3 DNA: TGTGCCAGCAGTTACCTCAGGGGGAACATCAAGACCCAGTACTTC; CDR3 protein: CASSYLRGNIKTQYF
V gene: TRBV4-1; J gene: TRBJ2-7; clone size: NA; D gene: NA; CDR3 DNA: TGCGCCAGCAGCCAAGATGGGTGGGGGCGGGACGAGCAGTACTTC; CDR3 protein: CASSQDGWGRDEQYF
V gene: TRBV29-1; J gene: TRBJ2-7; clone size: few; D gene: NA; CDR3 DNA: TGCAGCGTTGAAACGGGGGATGGGGCCTCCTACGAGCAGTACTTC; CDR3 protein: CSVETGDGASYEQYF
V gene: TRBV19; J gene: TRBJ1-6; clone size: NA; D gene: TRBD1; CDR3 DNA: TGTGCCAGTAGAAATCAGGGGGCGGAATCACCCCTCCACTTT; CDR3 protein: CASRNQGAESPLHF
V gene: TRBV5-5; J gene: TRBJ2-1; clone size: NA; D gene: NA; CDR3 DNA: TGTGCCAGCAGCTTGACTGGATACAATGAGCAGTTCTTC; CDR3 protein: CASSLTGYNEQFF
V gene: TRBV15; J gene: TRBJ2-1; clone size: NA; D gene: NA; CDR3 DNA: TGTGCCACATCGACCGGTTACAATGAGCAGTTCTTC; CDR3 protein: CATSTGYNEQFF
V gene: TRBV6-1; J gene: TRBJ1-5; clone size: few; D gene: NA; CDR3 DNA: TGTGCCAGCAGTGAAGACGGACTCCAGCCCCAGCATTTT; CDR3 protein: CASSEDGLQPQHF
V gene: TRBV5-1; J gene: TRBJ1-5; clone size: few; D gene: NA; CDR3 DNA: TGCGCCAGCAGCTTGTTAGGCAGGGGAGATCAGCCCCAGCATTTT; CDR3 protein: CASSLLGRGDQPQHF
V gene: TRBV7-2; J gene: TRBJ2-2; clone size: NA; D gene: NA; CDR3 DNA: TGTGCCAGCAGCTTAAAACGATCGGGCGGGGAGCTGTTTTTT; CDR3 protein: CASSLKRSGGELFF
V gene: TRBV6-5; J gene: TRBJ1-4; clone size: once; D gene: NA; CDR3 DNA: TGTGCCAGCAGTCCCTCTAGGGGGGAAAAACTGTTTTTT; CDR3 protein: CASSPSRGEKLFF
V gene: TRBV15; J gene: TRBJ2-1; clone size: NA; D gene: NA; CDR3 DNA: TGTGCCACCAGCAGAGATCGGCAGCTCTACAATGAGCAGTTCTTC; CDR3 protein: CATSRDRQLYNEQFF
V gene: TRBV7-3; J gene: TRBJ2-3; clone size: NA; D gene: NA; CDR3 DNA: TGTGCCAGCAGCAAACCCCAGGGGGGGAGCACAGATACGCAGTATTTT; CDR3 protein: CASSKPQGGSTDTQYF
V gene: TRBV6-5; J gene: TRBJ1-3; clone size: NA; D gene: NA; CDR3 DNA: TGTGCCAGCAGTTACTCATCGGGGGGGAGCAGAAACACCATATATTTT; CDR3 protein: CASSYSSGGSRNTIYF
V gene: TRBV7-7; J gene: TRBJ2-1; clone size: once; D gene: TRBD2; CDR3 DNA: TGTGCCAGCAGCCCGGGGGTTAGCGGGGGAAACAATGAGCAGTTCTTC; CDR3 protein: CASSPGVSGGNNEQFF
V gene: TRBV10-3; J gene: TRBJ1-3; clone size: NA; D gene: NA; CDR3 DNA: TGTGCCATCAGTGACAGGGCGATCTCTGGAAACACCATATATTTT; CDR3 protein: CAISDRAISGNTIYF
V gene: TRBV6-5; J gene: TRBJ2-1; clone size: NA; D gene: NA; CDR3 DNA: TGTGCCAGCAGTGGGGAGGTTTCCCTTTACAATGAGCAGTTCTTC; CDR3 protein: CASSGEVSLYNEQFF
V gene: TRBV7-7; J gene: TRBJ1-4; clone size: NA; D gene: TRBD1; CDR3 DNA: TGTGCTAGCAGCCTCCAGGGGGTTGCTAATGAAAAACTGTTTTTT; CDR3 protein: CASSLQGVANEKLFF
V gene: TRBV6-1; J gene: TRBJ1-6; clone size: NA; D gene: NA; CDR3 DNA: TGTGCCAGCAGTGTGGACAGCCGACCCCTCCACTTT; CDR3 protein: CASSVDSRPLHF
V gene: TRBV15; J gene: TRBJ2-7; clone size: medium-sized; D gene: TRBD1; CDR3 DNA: TGTGCCACCAGCAGACGACAGGGTATTGACGAGCAGTACTTC; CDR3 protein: CATSRRQGIDEQYF
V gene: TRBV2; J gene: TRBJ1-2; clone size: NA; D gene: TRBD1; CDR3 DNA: TGTGCCAGCAGTGAAGACGGGACAGATGCTAACTATGGCTACACCTTC; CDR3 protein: CASSEDGTDANYGYTF
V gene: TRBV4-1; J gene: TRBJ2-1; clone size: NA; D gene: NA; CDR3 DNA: TGCGCCAGCAGCCAGAGAGGGGGGGCCTACAATGAGCAGTTCTTC; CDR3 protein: CASSQRGGAYNEQFF
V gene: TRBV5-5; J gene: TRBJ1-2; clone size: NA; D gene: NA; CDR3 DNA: TGTGCCAGCAGCTTGGTGGGACGGGGGAACTATGGCTACACCTTC; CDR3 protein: CASSLVGRGNYGYTF
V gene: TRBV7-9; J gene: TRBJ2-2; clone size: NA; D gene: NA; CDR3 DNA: TGTGCCAGCAGCTTAAATACCGGGGAGCTGTTTTTT; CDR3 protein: CASSLNTGELFF
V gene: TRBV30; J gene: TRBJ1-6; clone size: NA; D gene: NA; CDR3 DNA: TGTGCCTGGACGCGGGTCTCCGCCTTTAGATCACCCCTCCACTTT; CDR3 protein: CAWTRVSAFRSPLHF
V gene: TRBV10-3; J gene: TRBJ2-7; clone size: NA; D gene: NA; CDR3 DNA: TGTGCCATCAGTGCCCCACAGGATCCCTACGAGCAGTACTTC; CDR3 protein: CAISAPQDPYEQYF
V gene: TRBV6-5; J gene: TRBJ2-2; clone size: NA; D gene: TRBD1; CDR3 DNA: TGTGCCAGCAGCCGAGAGGGGGCATGGACCGGGGAGCTGTTTTTT; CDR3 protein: CASSREGAWTGELFF
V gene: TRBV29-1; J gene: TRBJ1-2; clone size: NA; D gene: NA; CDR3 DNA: TGCAGCGTTGAATTACGGCTCTATGGCTACACCTTC; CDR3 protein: CSVELRLYGYTF
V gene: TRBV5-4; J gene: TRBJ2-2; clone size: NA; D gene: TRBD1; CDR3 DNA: TGTGCCAGCAGCATGGGACAGGGCGAGTCCGCCGGGGAGCTGTTTTTT; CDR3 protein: CASSMGQGESAGELFF
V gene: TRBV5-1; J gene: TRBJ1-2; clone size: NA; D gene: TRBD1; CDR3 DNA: TGCGCCAGCAGACCGGACAGGGGAATCGGCGGAAGTTCTGCTAACTATGGCTACACCTTC; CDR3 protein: CASRPDRGIGGSSANYGYTF
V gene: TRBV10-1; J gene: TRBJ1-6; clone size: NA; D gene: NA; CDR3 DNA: TGCGCCAGCAGTCAGGCAGGGAAGGTGAGGTCCTATAATTCACCCCTCCACTTT; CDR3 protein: CASSQAGKVRSYNSPLHF
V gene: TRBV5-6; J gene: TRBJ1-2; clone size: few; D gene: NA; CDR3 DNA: TGTGCCAGCAGCTTTCCGGGACTTCTGTCCTATGGCTACACCTTC; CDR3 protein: CASSFPGLLSYGYTF
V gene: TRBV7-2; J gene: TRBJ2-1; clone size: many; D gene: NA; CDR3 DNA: TGTGCCAGCAGCCTCTCTCGCCCCCAGGGTGAGCAGTTCTTC; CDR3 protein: CASSLSRPQGEQFF
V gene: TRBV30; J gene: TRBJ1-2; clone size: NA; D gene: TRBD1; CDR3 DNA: TGTGCCTGGAGCGGAACAGGGGGTAATGGCTACACCTTC; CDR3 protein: CAWSGTGGNGYTF
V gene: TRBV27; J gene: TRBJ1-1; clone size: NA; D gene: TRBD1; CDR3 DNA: TGTGCCAGCAGTTTAAGGGGGCAGGGGGCGACTGAAGCTTTCTTT; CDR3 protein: CASSLRGQGATEAFF
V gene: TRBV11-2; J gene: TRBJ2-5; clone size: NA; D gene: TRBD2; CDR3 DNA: TGTGCCAGCAGCGCCCAACTAGCGGGGGGACAAGAGACCCAGTACTTC; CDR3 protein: CASSAQLAGGQETQYF
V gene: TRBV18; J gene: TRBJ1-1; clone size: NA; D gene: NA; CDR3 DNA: TGTGCCAGCTCACCCCATGGTGGAGAGAACACTGAAGCTTTCTTT; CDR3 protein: CASSPHGGENTEAFF
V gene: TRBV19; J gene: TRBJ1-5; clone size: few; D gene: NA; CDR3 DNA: TGTGCCAGTAGTGGGCAGGATCAGCCCCAGCATTTT; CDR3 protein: CASSGQDQPQHF
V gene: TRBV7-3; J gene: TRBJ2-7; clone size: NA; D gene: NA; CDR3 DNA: TGTGCCAGCAGCCGGGTAGGCTGGGACGAGCAGTACTTC; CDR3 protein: CASSRVGWDEQYF
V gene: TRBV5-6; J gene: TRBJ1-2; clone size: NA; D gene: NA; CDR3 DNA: TGTGCCAGCAGCTTGGTGGGCCAGTTCGGAGGCTACACCTTC; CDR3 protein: CASSLVGQFGGYTF
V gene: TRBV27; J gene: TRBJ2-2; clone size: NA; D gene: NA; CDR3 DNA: TGTGCCAGCAGTCCCGACGTCACCGGGGAGCTGTTTTTT; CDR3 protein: CASSPDVTGELFF
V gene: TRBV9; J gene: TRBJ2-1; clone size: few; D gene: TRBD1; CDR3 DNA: TGTGCCAGCAGCGTGGGCGGGGACAGGTTCGGCAATGAGCAGTTCTTC; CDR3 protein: CASSVGGDRFGNEQFF
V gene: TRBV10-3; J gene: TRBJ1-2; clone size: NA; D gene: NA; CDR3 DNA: TGTGCCATCAGTGGGGGACAAACCTATGGCTACACCTTC; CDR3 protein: CAISGGQTYGYTF
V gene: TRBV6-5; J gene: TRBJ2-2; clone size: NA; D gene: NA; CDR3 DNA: TGTGCCAGCCGGAGCCGGGGCACCGGGGAGCTGTTTTTT; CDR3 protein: CASRSRGTGELFF
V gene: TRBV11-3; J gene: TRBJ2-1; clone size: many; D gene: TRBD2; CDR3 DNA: TGTGCCAGCAGCCGTAGCGGGGCAGCCGAGCAGTTCTTC; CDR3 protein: CASSRSGAAEQFF
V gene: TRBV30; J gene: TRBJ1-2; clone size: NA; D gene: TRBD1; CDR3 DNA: TGTGCCTGCACCCCCGGACAGGGGCTGTCGGGAGGCTACACCTTC; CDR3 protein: CACTPGQGLSGGYTF
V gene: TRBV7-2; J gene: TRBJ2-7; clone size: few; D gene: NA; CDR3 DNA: TGTGCCAGCAGCTTTCCATCGAGGTCTTACGAGCAGTACTTC; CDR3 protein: CASSFPSRSYEQYF
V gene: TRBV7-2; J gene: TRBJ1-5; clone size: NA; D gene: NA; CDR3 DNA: TGTGCCAGCAGCCAGGACGTTAGCAATCAGCCCCAGCATTTT; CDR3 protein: CASSQDVSNQPQHF
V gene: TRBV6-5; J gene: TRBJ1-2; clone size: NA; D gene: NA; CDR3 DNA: TGTGCCAGCAGTTACTCTCAGGCAGCTGCTAACTATGGCTACACCTTC; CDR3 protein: CASSYSQAAANYGYTF
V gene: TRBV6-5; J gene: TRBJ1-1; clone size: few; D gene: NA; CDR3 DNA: TGTGCCAGCAGTTTCACAGCGAACACTGAAGCTTTCTTT; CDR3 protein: CASSFTANTEAFF
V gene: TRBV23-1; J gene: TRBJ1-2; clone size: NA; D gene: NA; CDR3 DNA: TGCGCCAGCACCACAGCCGCGGACATCTATGGCTACACCTTC; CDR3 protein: CASTTAADIYGYTF
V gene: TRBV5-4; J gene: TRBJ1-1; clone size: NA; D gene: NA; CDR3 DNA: TGTGCCAGCAGCTCACGTGTCCGAGGGGACACTGAAGCTTTCTTT; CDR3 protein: CASSSRVRGDTEAFF
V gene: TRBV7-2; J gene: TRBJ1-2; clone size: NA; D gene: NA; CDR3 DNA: TGTGCCAGCAGCCCACAGGGATACTATGGCTACACCTTC; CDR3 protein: CASSPQGYYGYTF
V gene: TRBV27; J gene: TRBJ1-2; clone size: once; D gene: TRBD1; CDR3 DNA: TGTGCCAGCAGTCCCTGGACAGGGAATGGCTACACCTTC; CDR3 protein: CASSPWTGNGYTF
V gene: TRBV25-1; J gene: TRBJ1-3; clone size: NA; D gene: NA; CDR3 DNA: TGTGCCAGCAGTCCCCTCGCGGGGTCACCATCTGGAAACACCATATATTTT; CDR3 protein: CASSPLAGSPSGNTIYF
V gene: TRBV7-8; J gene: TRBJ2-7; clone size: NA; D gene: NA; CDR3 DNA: TGTGCCAGCAGCTTAGAAGGACGGCTCTACGAGCAGTACTTC; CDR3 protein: CASSLEGRLYEQYF
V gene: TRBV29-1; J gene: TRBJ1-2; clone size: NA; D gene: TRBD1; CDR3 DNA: TGCAGCGTTGGGGTGGGACAGTTCTATGGCTACACCTTC; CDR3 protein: CSVGVGQFYGYTF
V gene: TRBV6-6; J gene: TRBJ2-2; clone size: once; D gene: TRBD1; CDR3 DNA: TGTGCCAGCAGTAAATCGGGACAGGGGACACTCGGGGAGCTGTTTTTT; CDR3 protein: CASSKSGQGTLGELFF